The rows below give T cell receptor beta chains drawn from one sample of a study of control samples from healthy donors and cancer patients. Profiled with immunoSEQ multiplex PCR; TCRdb holds only in-frame clones, not every one. The sample has about 40,000 clones, 80% to 95% seen once. Sequencing was performed on blood. These receptors all come from a woman in her forties or fifties in good health. Each CDR3 is given with its conserved first and last residue. The D gene is left open where the match is weak. A clone size is listed for some rows: how often the clone was seen (once, few, many), or a class if it is expanded.

d_call j_call clone_size v_call cdr3_nt cdr3_aa
- TRBJ1-2 - TRBV6-5 TGTGCCAGCAGTTACCAAGGACCGACAGATGGCTACACCTTC CASSYQGPTDGYTF
- TRBJ2-1 - TRBV6-2/TRBV6-3 TGTGCCAGCAGTTCAGATTCCTACAATGAGCAGTTCTTC CASSSDSYNEQFF
- TRBJ1-1 once TRBV7-6 TGTGCCAGCAGCTTAGTTCTTCGCAGTGAAGCTTTCTTT CASSLVLRSEAFF
TRBD2 TRBJ2-2 - TRBV19 TGTGCCAGCCGACTAGCGGATTTCGGGGAGCTGTTTTTT CASRLADFGELFF
- TRBJ2-5 - TRBV29-1 TGCAGCGTTGACAGCGGGCTCATCGAAGAGACCCAGTACTTC CSVDSGLIEETQYF
TRBD1 TRBJ2-7 - TRBV6-5 TGTGCCAGCAGAGAGACAGGGGGCGTTTACGAGCAGTACTTC CASRETGGVYEQYF
TRBD2 TRBJ2-5 - TRBV7-2 TGTGCCAGCACGCACCCTAGCGGGGGAGGGGAGACCCAGTACTTC CASTHPSGGGETQYF
TRBD1 TRBJ1-6 - TRBV4-3 TGCGCCAGCAGCCAAGATCGCCAGGGACAGGGGTTGGATTCACCCCTCCACTTT CASSQDRQGQGLDSPLHF
- TRBJ2-3 - TRBV9 TGTGCCAGCAGCGTAGAATTCACGACAGATACGCAGTATTTT CASSVEFTTDTQYF
TRBD2 TRBJ2-7 - TRBV19 TGTGCCAGTAGTAATCAGCGGGGCGGGGAGCAGTACTTC CASSNQRGGEQYF
- TRBJ1-2 - TRBV5-1 TGCGCCAGCAGCTCGGAGGAGGAAGCCTATGGCTACACCTTC CASSSEEEAYGYTF
- TRBJ1-2 - TRBV4-1 TGCGCCAGCAGCCCCTTTTCTCGGGGGTTCTATGGCTACACCTTC CASSPFSRGFYGYTF
TRBD2 TRBJ2-7 - TRBV5-3 TGTGCCAGAAGCTTCCAGCGGGGGGCCTACGAGCAGTACTTC CARSFQRGAYEQYF
TRBD1 TRBJ1-1 - TRBV7-9 TGTGCCAGCAGCTCGGGACAGGGGGCATCTGAAGCTTTCTTT CASSSGQGASEAFF
- TRBJ1-6 - TRBV2 TGTGCCAGCACCATACAGGGATACGCTTCACCCCTCCACTTT CASTIQGYASPLHF
- TRBJ1-2 once TRBV15 TGTGCCACCAGCAGAGCGAACGGGGATGGCTACACCTTC CATSRANGDGYTF
- TRBJ2-7 - TRBV21-1 TGTGCCAGCACAGCCCCCGGGAACTCCTACGAGCAGTACTTC CASTAPGNSYEQYF
- TRBJ1-1 - TRBV11-2 TGTGCCAGCAGCTTAGATCTTGGGGGGGACGGGACTGAAGCTTTCTTT CASSLDLGGDGTEAFF
- TRBJ1-6 - TRBV7-9 TGTGCCAGCAGCTTAAGTTTAGTGGATTCACCCCTCCACTTT CASSLSLVDSPLHF
TRBD2 TRBJ2-1 once TRBV5-1 TGCGCCAGCAGCTTAGGTGGTGGACTAGCGGGGAGAACAGAGGGGTTCTACAATGAGCAGTTCTTC CASSLGGGLAGRTEGFYNEQFF
- TRBJ2-5 - TRBV20-1 TGCAGCTTAGCGGAGACCCAGTACTTC CSLAETQYF
- TRBJ2-1 - TRBV7-3 TGTGCCAGCAGCTTAATCCCAGGTAGTGAGCAGTTCTTC CASSLIPGSEQFF
TRBD2 TRBJ2-1 - TRBV9 TGTGCCAGCAGCCCGGGACTAGCGGGTCCCGCCTCCTACAATGAGCAGTTCTTC CASSPGLAGPASYNEQFF
TRBD2 TRBJ2-5 - TRBV28 TGTGCCAGCAGTTTCTTCCGACTAGCGGGGCAAGAGACCCAGTACTTC CASSFFRLAGQETQYF
TRBD1 TRBJ2-3 - TRBV7-9 TGTGCCAGCAGACGACAGGGGTTTGAGGGGAACATCGGGTATTTT CASRRQGFEGNIGYF
TRBD2 TRBJ2-2 - TRBV20-1 TGCAGTGCTAGTCCTAGCGGGGTGAGCACCGGGGAGCTGTTTTTT CSASPSGVSTGELFF